The 25 T cell receptor beta chains below all came from one sample that was sequenced in a study of blood T cell repertoires in COVID-19. Repertoires were generated with immunoSEQ multiplex PCR, while TCRdb's copy carries only in-frame clones and drops some. The sample yields approximately 160,000 clones, 80% to 90% seen once. Sequenced sample: peripheral blood. The receptors come from a man aged 40-55 years who had recovered from COVID-19.

This chain connects TRBV6-2 or TRBV6-3 to TRBJ1-5, with D possibly TRBD1 on 6 matching bases. The length of the CDR3 is 16 residues. Germline values: CDR1 MNHEY, CDR2 SVGEGT. The V end lost 6 bases, the J end lost 0 bases, and 15 bases lay between the germline ends. CDR3 in amino acids: CASSPVGQLSNQPQHF. In DNA form, the CDR3 reads TGTGCCAGCAGCCCTGTTGGACAGCTTAGCAATCAGCCCCAGCATTTT.

The rearrangement uses TRBV19 and TRBJ1-5; tentatively, D is TRBD1 (5 bases). The CDR3 spans 18 residues. The V gene's germline CDR1 is LNHDA and CDR2 SQIVND (reference sequence). Trimming removed 5 bases from V and 0 bases from J, with 20 bases in between. CDR3 region: CASSSRTSQAYSNQPQHF. CDR3 DNA sequence: TGTGCCAGTAGTTCGCGGACATCGCAAGCATATAGCAATCAGCCCCAGCATTTT.

This clone has only one observation. The J gene is TRBJ2-7, the V gene TRBV11-2; TRBD1 matches 7 bases. V lost 5 bases and J lost 2; bases outside the gene matches: 6. Germline V gene lookup returns CDR1 SGHAT and CDR2 FQNNGV. This CDR3 is 14 amino acids long. CDR3 DNA: TGTGCCAGCAGCCCCCCCGGGACAGCCTACGAGCAGTACTTC. It yields the protein CASSPPGTAYEQYF.

The chain uses TRBV5-4 and TRBJ2-1; 9 positions match TRBD2. V trimming: 4 bases; J trimming: 2 bases; junction bases outside the gene matches: 10. The CDR3 has 17 amino acids. Looked up from germline, CDR1 is SGHNT and CDR2 is YYREEE (reference sequence). For the CDR3, the DNA is TGTGCCAGCAGCGCAGGATTAGCGGGGGAACCCTACAATGAGCAGTTCTTC. Translated, it gives CASSAGLAGEPYNEQFF. Drawing the rest from reference TRBV5-4 and TRBJ2-1, the complete variable domain is ETGVTQSPTHLIKTRGQQVTLRCSSQSGHNTVSWYQQALGQGPQFIFQYYREEENGRGNFPPRFSGLQFPNYSSELNVNALELDDSALYLCASSAGLAGEPYNEQFFGPGTRLTVL.

The chain carries TRBV14 and TRBJ2-3; tentatively, D is TRBD1 (6 bases). Germline V lookup: CDR1 SGHDN, CDR2 FVKESK. Trimming pared 0 bases from V and 6 bases from J, leaving 22 bases between. The CDR3 covers 18 residues. The CDR3 coding sequence is TGTGCCAGCAGCCAAGAACTCGGACAGAGCTTGGAAGGGGATACGCAGTATTTT. Translation gives CASSQELGQSLEGDTQYF. The full variable domain, with the rest looked up from reference TRBV14 and TRBJ2-3, is EAGVTQFPSHSVIEKGQTVTLRCDPISGHDNLYWYRRVMGKEIKFLLHFVKESKQDESGMPNNRFLAERTGGTYSTLKVQPAELEDSGVYFCASSQELGQSLEGDTQYFGPGTRLTVL.

The rearrangement uses TRBV24-1 and TRBJ2-2; 9 positions agree with TRBD1. CDR3 length: 14 amino acids. The V and J ends lost 5 bases and 3 bases, in that order; junction bases with no gene match: 0. The germline V gene encodes CDR1 KGHDR and CDR2 SFDVKD. For the CDR3, the DNA is TGTGCCACCAGTGGGGACAGGGACACCGGGGAGCTGTTTTTT. Residues: CATSGDRDTGELFF.

The CDR3 region has the DNA TGTGCCAGCAGCGTAGCCCCCCAAACTTCTGGAAACACCATATATTTT. This sequence encodes CASSVAPQTSGNTIYF. V is TRBV9 and J is TRBJ1-3; the D is unclear. The CDR3 runs to 16 residues. V shed 0 bases and J shed 1 base, with 11 bases lying between them. In germline, CDR1 is SGDLS, CDR2 YYNGEE.

V usage is TRBV4-1 and J usage is TRBJ2-7, with unresolved D. The V end was cut by 3 bases, the J end by 1 base, with 7 bases between. This CDR3 spans 13 amino acids. Germline V gives CDR1 MGHRA, CDR2 YSYEKL. Written as DNA, the CDR3 is TGCGCCAGCAGCCATGGAGAATCCTACGAGCAGTACTTC. Its protein is CASSHGESYEQYF.

The chain couples TRBV28 to TRBJ2-7; possibly TRBD1 for D (6 bases). Germline V gene lookup returns CDR1 MDHEN and CDR2 SYDVKM. V shed 2 bases and J shed 3 bases, with 11 bases lying between them. This CDR3 contains 14 residues. Here the CDR3 reads CASSLGGEIYEQYF. Written as DNA, the CDR3 is TGTGCCAGCAGTTTAGGGGGCGAGATCTACGAGCAGTACTTC. The complete variable domain, with remaining parts taken from reference TRBV28 and TRBJ2-7, reads DVKVTQSSRYLVKRTGEKVFLECVQDMDHENMFWYRQDPGLGLRLIYFSYDVKMKEKGDIPEGYSVSREKKERFSLILESASTNQTSMYLCASSLGGEIYEQYFGPGTRLTVT.

This chain links TRBV11-2 with TRBJ2-1; no reliable D call. Germline assignment: CDR1 SGHAT and CDR2 FQNNGV. The CDR3 is 11 amino acids. V lost 5 bases to trimming and J lost 9 bases, with 8 bases between them. The CDR3 protein is CASSAFSEQFF. In DNA form, the CDR3 reads TGTGCCAGCAGCGCCTTTAGTGAGCAGTTCTTC.

The count of this clone is one. The J gene is TRBJ2-1, the V gene TRBV5-1; no firm D call. This CDR3 is 13 amino acids long. Per the germline V gene, CDR1 is SGHRS and CDR2 is YFSETQ. V dropped 0 bases and J dropped 12 bases, with 13 bases sitting between them. CDR3 region: CASSLAFLSGQFF. The DNA of the CDR3 is TGCGCCAGCAGCTTGGCTTTTCTCTCAGGGCAGTTCTTC.

The V call is TRBV4-3, the J call TRBJ2-1; 9 bases agree with TRBD1. The CDR3 length is 18 residues. In germline, CDR1 is LGHNA, CDR2 YSLEER. V trimming: 3 bases; J trimming: 5 bases; junction bases outside the gene matches: 14. CDR3 amino acids: CASSHEGLTGGVDNEQFF. CDR3 nucleotide sequence: TGCGCCAGCAGCCATGAGGGGCTAACAGGGGGCGTCGACAATGAGCAGTTCTTC.

The rearrangement links TRBV27 to TRBJ1-1; D remains ambiguous. With 5 bases removed from V and 3 bases from J, the gap between germline ends came to 13 bases. Germline V lookup: CDR1 MNHEY, CDR2 SMNVEV (reference sequence). This CDR3 has 14 residues. The DNA of the CDR3 is TGTGCCAGCAGTCCCTTTAAGGCGGACACTGAAGCTTTCTTT. The encoded protein is CASSPFKADTEAFF.

This rearrangement joins TRBV19 to TRBJ2-1; 12 bases align to TRBD2. CDR3 size: 17 residues. Germline lookup yields CDR1 LNHDA and CDR2 SQIVND (reference sequence). With V trimmed by 2 bases and J by 7 bases, 9 bases remained unmatched. In nucleotides, the CDR3 is TGTGCCAGTAGTATACCCGGACTAGCGGGAATACCTAATGAGCAGTTCTTC. Translating gives CASSIPGLAGIPNEQFF.

CDR3: CASSWTSGGSYSYEQYF. For the CDR3, the DNA is TGTGCCAGCAGCTGGACTAGCGGGGGGTCCTACTCCTACGAGCAGTACTTC. This chain uses TRBV11-2 with TRBJ2-7; 14 positions match TRBD2. CDR1 is SGHAT, CDR2 FQNNGV, per germline. The junction had 5 bases not matched to a gene; V was cut back by 4 bases and J by 0 bases. The CDR3 spans 17 residues.

This clone was found a few times. The V call is TRBV24-1, the J call TRBJ1-4, with 11 bases lining up with TRBD1. V trimming: 9 bases; J trimming: 8 bases; junction bases outside the gene matches: 4. The germline V gene has CDR1 KGHDR and CDR2 SFDVKD. The CDR3 runs to 13 residues. As DNA, the CDR3 is TGTGCCACCGGACAGGGGGCCGAAGAAAAACTGTTTTTT. Translating it yields CATGQGAEEKLFF.

The V call is TRBV27, the J call TRBJ1-2; the D is unclear. Between the trimmed V and J ends, which lost 10 bases and 7 bases, there was a span of 16 bases. This CDR3 spans 12 amino acids. CDR1 and CDR2 from the germline V gene are MNHEY and SMNVEV (reference sequence). This CDR3 is CATVNSQSGYTF. CDR3 in DNA: TGTGCCACCGTCAACAGCCAGAGTGGCTACACCTTC.

The chain's CDR3 is CASSQDRGVYGYTF. CDR3 sequence (DNA): TGCGCCAGCAGCCAAGACAGGGGGGTCTATGGCTACACCTTC. The chain joins TRBV4-3 to TRBJ1-2, with TRBD1 identical over 7 bases. The germline V gene has CDR1 LGHNA and CDR2 YSLEER. V shed 0 bases, J shed 4 bases, and the junction held 2 bases outside the gene matches. This CDR3 comprises 14 residues.

A single count supports this clone. The chain uses TRBV6-5 and TRBJ2-5; 15 bases agree with TRBD2. CDR1 MNHEY and CDR2 SVGAGI come from the germline V gene. The CDR3 is made up of 16 amino acids. Unmatched junction bases numbered 0, after V lost 0 bases and J lost 4 bases. CDR3 DNA sequence: TGTGCCAGCAGTTACTCGGGACTAGCGGGAGGAGAGACCCAGTACTTC. Amino acid sequence: CASSYSGLAGGETQYF.

The chain carries TRBV4-1 and TRBJ2-5, with a possible D match to TRBD1 (5 bases). Germline V lookup: CDR1 MGHRA, CDR2 YSYEKL. The V end lost 2 bases, the J end lost 1 base, and 14 bases lay between the germline ends. The CDR3 has 16 residues. The CDR3 sequence is CASSQLLTVSQETQYF. Here the CDR3 DNA reads TGCGCCAGCAGCCAACTATTGACAGTAAGCCAAGAGACCCAGTACTTC.

This clone was found once. This chain links TRBV11-2 with TRBJ2-5; the D gene is possibly TRBD1 (6 bases). The germline V gene encodes CDR1 SGHAT and CDR2 FQNNGV. Trimming took off 5 bases at V and 5 bases at J, with 15 bases between the two ends. This CDR3 comprises 14 residues. CDR3 nucleotides: TGTGCCAGCAGCGAGGGGGTTGGCTACGAGACCCAGTACTTC. Translating it yields CASSEGVGYETQYF.

The chain has TRBV4-1 and TRBJ2-3, with 10 bases fitting TRBD2. With 2 bases clipped from V and 4 bases from J, the junction kept 6 bases outside the gene matches. Germline CDR1 and CDR2: MGHRA and YSYEKL. This CDR3 spans 16 amino acids. The CDR3 loop reads CASSQLAGVGADTQYF. Here the CDR3 DNA reads TGCGCCAGCAGCCAACTAGCGGGAGTCGGGGCAGATACGCAGTATTTT.

The V call is TRBV7-9, the J call TRBJ1-1; no clear D. The CDR3 runs 18 residues. CDR1 SEHNR and CDR2 FQNEAQ come from the germline V gene (reference sequence). V was clipped by 2 bases and J by 1 base, with 20 bases between them. CDR3 DNA: TGTGCCAGCAGCTTACTAGATTCGGCTGAACAAACGAACACTGAAGCTTTCTTT. Translating it yields CASSLLDSAEQTNTEAFF.

The rearrangement links TRBV1 to TRBJ2-1; the table calls TRBD2, which could not be checked here. TRBV1 is a documented pseudogene. CDR3 size: 18 residues. CDR3 sequence reads: CTSSQDRWTSPWGNEQFF. The CDR3 DNA is TGCACCAGCAGCCAAGATCGGTGGACTAGCCCTTGGGGGAATGAGCAGTTCTTC.

The CDR3 spells CASSVDRSQETQYF. In nucleotides, the CDR3 is TGTGCCAGTAGCGTAGACAGGTCCCAAGAGACCCAGTACTTC. The chain has TRBV19 and TRBJ2-5; D perhaps matches TRBD1 (6 bases). Trimming cost V 6 bases and J 1 base, with 12 bases left between them. CDR1 is LNHDA, CDR2 SQIVND, per germline (reference sequence). The CDR3 runs to 14 residues.